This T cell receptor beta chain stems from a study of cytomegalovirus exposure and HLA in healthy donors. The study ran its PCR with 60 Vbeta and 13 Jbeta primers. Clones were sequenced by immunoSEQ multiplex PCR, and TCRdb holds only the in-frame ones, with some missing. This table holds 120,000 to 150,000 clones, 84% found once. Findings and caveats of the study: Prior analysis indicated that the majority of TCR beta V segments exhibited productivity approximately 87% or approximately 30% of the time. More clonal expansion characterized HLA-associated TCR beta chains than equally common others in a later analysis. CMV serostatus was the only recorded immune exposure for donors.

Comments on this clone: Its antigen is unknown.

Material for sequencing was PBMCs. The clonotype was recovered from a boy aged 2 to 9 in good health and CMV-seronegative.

CDR3 coding DNA: TGTGCCTGGAGTGGGAGGGTAGGCTACACCTTC. It encodes CAWSGRVGYTF. J is TRBJ1-2 and V is TRBV30; D gene ambiguous. V lost 1 base, J lost 8 bases, and 8 bases lay in between. This CDR3 has 11 residues. The germline V gene encodes CDR1 GTSNPN and CDR2 SVGIG (reference sequence).